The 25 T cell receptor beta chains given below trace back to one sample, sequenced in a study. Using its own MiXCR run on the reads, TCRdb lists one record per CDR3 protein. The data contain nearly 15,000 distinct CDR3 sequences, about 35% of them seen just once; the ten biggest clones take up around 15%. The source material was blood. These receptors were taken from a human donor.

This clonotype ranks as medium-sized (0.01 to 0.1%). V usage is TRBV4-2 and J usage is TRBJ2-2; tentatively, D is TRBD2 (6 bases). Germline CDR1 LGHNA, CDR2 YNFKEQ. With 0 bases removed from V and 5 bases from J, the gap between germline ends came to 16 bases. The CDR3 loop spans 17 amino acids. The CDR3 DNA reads TGTGCCAGCAGCCAAGATGGGTCACAGACTAGAACCGGGGAGCTGTTTTTT. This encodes CASSQDGSQTRTGELFF.

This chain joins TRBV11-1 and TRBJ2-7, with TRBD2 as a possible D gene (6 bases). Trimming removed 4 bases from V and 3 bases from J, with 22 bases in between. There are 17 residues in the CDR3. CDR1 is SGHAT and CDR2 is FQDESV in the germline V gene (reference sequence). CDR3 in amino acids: CASSSAMEGGRNYEQYF. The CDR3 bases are TGTGCCAGCAGCTCCGCCATGGAGGGAGGCCGCAACTACGAGCAGTACTTC.

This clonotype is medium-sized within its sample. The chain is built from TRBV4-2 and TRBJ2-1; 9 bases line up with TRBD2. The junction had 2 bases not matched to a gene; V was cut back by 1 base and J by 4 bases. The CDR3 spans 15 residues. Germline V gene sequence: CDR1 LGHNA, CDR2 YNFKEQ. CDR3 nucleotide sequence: TGTGCCAGCAGCCAAGGGACTAGCGAATACAATGAGCAGTTCTTC. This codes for CASSQGTSEYNEQFF.

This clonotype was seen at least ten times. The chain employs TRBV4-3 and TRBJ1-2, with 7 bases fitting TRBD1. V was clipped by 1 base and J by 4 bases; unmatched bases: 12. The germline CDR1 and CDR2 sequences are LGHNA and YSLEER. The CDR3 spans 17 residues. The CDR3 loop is CASSQGTIGGKGYGYTF. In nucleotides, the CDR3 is TGCGCCAGCAGCCAAGGGACGATAGGGGGCAAGGGCTATGGCTACACCTTC.

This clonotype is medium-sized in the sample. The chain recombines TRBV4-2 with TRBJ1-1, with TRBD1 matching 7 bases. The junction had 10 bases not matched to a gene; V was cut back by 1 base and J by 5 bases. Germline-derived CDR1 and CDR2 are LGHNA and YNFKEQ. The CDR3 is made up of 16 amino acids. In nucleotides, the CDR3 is TGTGCCAGCAGCCAAGCCTCGACAGGGAAGCGTACTGAAGCTTTCTTT. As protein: CASSQASTGKRTEAFF.

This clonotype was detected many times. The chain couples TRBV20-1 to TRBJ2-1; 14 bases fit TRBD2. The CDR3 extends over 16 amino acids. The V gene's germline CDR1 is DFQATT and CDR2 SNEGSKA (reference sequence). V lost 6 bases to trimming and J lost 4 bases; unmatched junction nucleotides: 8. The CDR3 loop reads CSAITTSGRAYNEQFF. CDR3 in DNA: TGCAGTGCCATTACGACTAGCGGGAGGGCTTACAATGAGCAGTTCTTC.

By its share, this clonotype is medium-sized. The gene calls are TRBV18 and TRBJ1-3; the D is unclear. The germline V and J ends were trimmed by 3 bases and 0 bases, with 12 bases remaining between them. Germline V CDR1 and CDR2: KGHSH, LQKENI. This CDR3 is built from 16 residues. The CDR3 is CASSPLERTSGNTIYF. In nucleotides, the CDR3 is TGTGCCAGCTCACCTCTGGAGAGGACCTCTGGAAACACCATATATTTT. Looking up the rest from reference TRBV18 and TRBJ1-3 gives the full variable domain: NAGVMQNPRHLVRRRGQEARLRCSPMKGHSHVYWYRQLPEEGLKFMVYLQKENIIDESGMPKERFSAEFPKEGPSILRIQQVVRGDSAAYFCASSPLERTSGNTIYFGEGSWLTVV.

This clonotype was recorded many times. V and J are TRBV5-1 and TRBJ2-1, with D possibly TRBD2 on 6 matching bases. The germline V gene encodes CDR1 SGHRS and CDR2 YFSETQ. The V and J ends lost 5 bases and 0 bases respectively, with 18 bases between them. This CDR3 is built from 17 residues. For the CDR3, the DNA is TGCGCCAGCAGTTCTGGACCCGGGGGTAGCTCCTACAATGAGCAGTTCTTC. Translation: CASSSGPGGSSYNEQFF.

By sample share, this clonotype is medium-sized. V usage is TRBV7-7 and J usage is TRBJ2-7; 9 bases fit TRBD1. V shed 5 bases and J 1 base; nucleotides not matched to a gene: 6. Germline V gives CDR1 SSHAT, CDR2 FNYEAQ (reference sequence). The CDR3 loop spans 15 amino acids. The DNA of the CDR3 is TGTGCCAGCAGCCAAGGAGGGACAGGGTCCTACGAGCAGTACTTC. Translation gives CASSQGGTGSYEQYF.

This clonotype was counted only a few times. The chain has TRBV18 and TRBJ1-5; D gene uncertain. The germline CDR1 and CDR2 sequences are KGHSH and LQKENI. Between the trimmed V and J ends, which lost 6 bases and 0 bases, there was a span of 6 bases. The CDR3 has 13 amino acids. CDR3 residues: CASSGDSNQPQHF. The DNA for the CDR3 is TGTGCCAGCTCGGGTGATAGCAATCAGCCCCAGCATTTT.

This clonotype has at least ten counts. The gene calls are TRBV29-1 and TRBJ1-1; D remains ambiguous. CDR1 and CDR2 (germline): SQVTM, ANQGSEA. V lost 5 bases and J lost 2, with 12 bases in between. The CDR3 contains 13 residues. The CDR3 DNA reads TGCAGCGTTCCGAGTCTAGTAAACACTGAAGCTTTCTTT. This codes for CSVPSLVNTEAFF. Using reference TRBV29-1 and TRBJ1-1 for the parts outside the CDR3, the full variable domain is SAVISQKPSRDICQRGTSLTIQCQVDSQVTMMFWYRQQPGQSLTLIATANQGSEATYESGFVIDKFPISRPNLTFSTLTVSNMSPEDSSIYLCSVPSLVNTEAFFGQGTRLTVV.

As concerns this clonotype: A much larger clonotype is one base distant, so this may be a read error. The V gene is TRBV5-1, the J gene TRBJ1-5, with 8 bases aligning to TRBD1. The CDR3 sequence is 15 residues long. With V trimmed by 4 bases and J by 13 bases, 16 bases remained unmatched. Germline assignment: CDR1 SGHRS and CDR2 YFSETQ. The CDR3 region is CASSPGTGYTDTQHF. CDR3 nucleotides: TGCGCCAGCAGCCCCGGGACAGGATACACAGATACGCAGCATTTT.

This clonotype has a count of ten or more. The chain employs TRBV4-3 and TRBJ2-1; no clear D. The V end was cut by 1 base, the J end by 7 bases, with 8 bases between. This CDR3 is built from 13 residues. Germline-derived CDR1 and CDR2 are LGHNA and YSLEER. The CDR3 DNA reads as TGCGCCAGCAGCCAAGCGGTCGCGAATGAGCAGTTCTTC. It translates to CASSQAVANEQFF.

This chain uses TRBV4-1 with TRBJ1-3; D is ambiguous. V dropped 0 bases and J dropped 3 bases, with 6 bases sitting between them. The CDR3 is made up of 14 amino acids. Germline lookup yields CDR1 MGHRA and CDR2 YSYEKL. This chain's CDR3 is CASSQDSYGNTIYF. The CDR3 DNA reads TGCGCCAGCAGCCAAGACAGCTATGGAAACACCATATATTTT.

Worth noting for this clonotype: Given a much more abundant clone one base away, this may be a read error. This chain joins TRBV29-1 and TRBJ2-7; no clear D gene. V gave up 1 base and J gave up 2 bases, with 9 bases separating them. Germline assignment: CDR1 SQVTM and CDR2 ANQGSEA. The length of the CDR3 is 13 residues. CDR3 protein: CSVEGVSTYEQYF. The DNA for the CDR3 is TGCAGCGTTGAAGGTGTGTCGACCTACGAGCAGTACTTC.

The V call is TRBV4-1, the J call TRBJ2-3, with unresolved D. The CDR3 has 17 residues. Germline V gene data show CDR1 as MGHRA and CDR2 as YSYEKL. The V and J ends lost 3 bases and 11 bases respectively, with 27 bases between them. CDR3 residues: CASSQSVITSSYNEQYF. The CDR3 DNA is TGCGCCAGCAGCCAGTCAGTGATCACAAGCTCCTACAATGAGCAGTATTTT.

The CDR3, as DNA: TGCAGCGTTGAAGGGGCGCAGGGCCATCCATCCAGCTCCTACGAGCAGTACTTC. Protein product: CSVEGAQGHPSSSYEQYF. The chain joins TRBV29-1 to TRBJ2-7, with D possibly matching TRBD1 (5 bases). Germline V gene lookup returns CDR1 SQVTM and CDR2 ANQGSEA. The CDR3 is 18 residues long. V gave up 1 base and J gave up 0 bases, with 22 bases separating them.

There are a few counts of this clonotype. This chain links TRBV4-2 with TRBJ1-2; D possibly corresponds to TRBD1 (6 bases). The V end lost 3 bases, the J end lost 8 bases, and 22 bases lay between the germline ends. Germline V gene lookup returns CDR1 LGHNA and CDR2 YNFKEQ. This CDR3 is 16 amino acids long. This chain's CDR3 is CASSQDDRIAPHGYTF. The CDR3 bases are TGTGCCAGCAGCCAGGATGACAGGATCGCCCCCCACGGCTACACCTTC.

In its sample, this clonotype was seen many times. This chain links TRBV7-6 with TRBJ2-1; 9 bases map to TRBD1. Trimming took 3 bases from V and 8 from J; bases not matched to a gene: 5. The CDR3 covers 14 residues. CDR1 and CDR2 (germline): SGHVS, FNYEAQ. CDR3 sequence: CASSFRQGGDEQFF. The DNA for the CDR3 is TGTGCCAGCAGCTTTCGACAGGGGGGCGATGAGCAGTTCTTC.

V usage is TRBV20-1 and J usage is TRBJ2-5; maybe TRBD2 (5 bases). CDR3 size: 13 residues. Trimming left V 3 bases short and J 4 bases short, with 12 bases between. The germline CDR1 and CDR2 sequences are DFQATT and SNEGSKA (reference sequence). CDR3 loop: CSARAVGGETQYF. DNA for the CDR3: TGCAGTGCTAGGGCCGTTGGAGGAGAGACCCAGTACTTC.

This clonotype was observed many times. The CDR3 coding sequence is TGTGCCAGCAGCCAAGTAGCCCAGTACACTGAAGCTTTCTTT. It translates to CASSQVAQYTEAFF. The chain is built from TRBV14 and TRBJ1-1; D not resolved. The CDR3 is made up of 14 amino acids. V lost 1 base and J lost 3, with 9 bases in between. The germline V gene encodes CDR1 SGHDN and CDR2 FVKESK.

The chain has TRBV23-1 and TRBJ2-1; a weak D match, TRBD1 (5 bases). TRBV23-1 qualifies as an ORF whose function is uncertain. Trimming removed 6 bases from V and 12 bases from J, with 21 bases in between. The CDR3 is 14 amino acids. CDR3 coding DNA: TGCGCCAGCAGAGACCGACAGTTACCTCCCACGCAGTTCTTC. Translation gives CASRDRQLPPTQFF.

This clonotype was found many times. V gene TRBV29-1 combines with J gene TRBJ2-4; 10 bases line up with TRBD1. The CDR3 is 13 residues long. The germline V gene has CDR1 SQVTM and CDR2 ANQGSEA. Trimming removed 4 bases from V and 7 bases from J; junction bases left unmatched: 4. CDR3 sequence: CSVGGQGNNIQYF. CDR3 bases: TGCAGCGTTGGGGGACAGGGGAACAACATTCAGTACTTC.

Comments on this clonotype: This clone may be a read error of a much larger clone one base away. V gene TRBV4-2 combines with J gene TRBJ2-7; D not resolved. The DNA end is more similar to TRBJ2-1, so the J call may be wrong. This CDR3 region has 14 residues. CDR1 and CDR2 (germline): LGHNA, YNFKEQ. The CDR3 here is CASSQDHRGHEQFF. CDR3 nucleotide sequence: TGTGCCAGCAGCCAAGATCATAGAGGCCACGAGCAGTTCTTC.

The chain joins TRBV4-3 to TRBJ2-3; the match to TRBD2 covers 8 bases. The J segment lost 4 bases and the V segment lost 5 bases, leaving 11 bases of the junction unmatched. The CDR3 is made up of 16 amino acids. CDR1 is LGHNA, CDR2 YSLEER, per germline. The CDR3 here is CASSSGPPGLADTQYF. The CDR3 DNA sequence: TGCGCCAGCAGCTCAGGACCGCCGGGACTAGCAGATACGCAGTATTTT.